This T cell receptor beta chain stems from a study of blood T cells in healthy people across ages. This CDR3 has 12 amino acids. With 11 bases removed from V and 2 bases from J, the gap between germline ends came to 12 bases. Germline V gene data show CDR1 as MDHEN and CDR2 as SYDVKM. RNA extraction gave at least 5 micrograms of total RNA per sample. Together with a sample-barcoded 5' primer, a J-beta primer mix was included in a second PCR lasting about 7 to 11 cycles. The authors tagged each cDNA molecule using a template-switch adaptor with 12 random nucleotides. TCRdb analysed the 5' RACE reads with MiXCR anew, one entry per CDR3 protein. The sample consists of about 780,000 distinct CDR3 sequences, about 46% of them appearing once.

This receptor was taken from a man aged 80 or over in good health. The chain uses TRBV28 and TRBJ1-2; D is unresolved. The sequenced material came from blood. CDR3 protein: CAVSTGNYGYTF. The CDR3 coding sequence is TGTGCCGTTAGCACCGGGAACTATGGCTACACCTTC.